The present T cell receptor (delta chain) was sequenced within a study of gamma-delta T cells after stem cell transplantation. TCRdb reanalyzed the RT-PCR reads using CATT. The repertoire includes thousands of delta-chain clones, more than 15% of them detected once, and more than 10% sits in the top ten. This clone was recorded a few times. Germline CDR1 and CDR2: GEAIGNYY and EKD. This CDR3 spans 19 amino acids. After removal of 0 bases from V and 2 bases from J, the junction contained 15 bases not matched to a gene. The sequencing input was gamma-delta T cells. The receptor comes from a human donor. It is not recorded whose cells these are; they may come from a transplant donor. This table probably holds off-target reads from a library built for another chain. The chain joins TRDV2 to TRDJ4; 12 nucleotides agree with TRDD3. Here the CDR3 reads CACDTVGDRTGGYLRPLIF. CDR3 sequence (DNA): TGTGCCTGTGACACCGTCGGGGATCGTACTGGGGGATACCTAAGACCCCTGATCTTT.